Detailed here is one TCR beta chain. Additional DNA sequences in this sample encode the identical CDR3. Sequencing used immunoSEQ multiplex PCR; TCRdb keeps in-frame clones, though not all of them. The sample records 70,000 to 90,000 clones, 70% to 90% being singletons. Germline assignment: CDR1 KGHSH and CDR2 LQKENI. This CDR3 region has 13 residues. Trimming removed 2 bases from V and 4 bases from J, with 8 bases in between. The sample's time point: pretreatment peripheral blood. Urothelial carcinoma, locally advanced or metastatic, affected the patients. This sample was taken from a study of PD-L1 blockade in urothelial cancer. Study information: Most patients, twenty-five of 29, were males with bladder-origin cancer. It was at 3 weeks (second dose) and 6 weeks after treatment start that blood was analyzed.

The source of this sequence is a man aged 55 to 69 with urothelial cancer. The rearrangement joins TRBV18 to TRBJ2-5; no reliable D call. The starting material was PBMCs, obtained around atezolizumab (anti-PD-L1) treatment. As DNA, the CDR3 is TGTGCCAGCTCACCAGGGCAAGGAGAGACCCAGTACTTC. Its protein is CASSPGQGETQYF.